Listed below are T cell receptor beta chains from one sample, sequenced in a study of cytomegalovirus exposure and HLA in healthy donors. The table came from immunoSEQ multiplex PCR; TCRdb's copy has only in-frame clones and leaves some out. The sample shows approximately 190,000 clones, 75% to 90% of them seen only once. The sequencing sample was made of PBMCs. These receptors originate from a man aged 25 to 40 in good health and CMV-seronegative. The CDR3 runs from the conserved cysteine through the conserved F or W. A D gene is named only where the DNA matches it firmly. Only part of the rows carry a size: once, few, many, or a class if the clone is expanded.

>.|TRBV7-9|TRBJ2-5|TRBD2
CASEGLAGARETQYF
TGTGCCAGCGAGGGACTAGCGGGCGCAAGAGAGACCCAGTACTTC
>once|TRBV7-9|TRBJ2-6|.
CASSLGPGVLTF
TGTGCCAGCAGCTTAGGCCCAGGCGTCCTGACTTTC
>.|TRBV6-5|TRBJ2-3|TRBD1
CASSSGQGAKDTQYF
TGTGCCAGCAGTTCCGGACAGGGGGCCAAAGATACGCAGTATTTT
>.|TRBV19|TRBJ2-3|TRBD1
CASSIALQGRTDTQYF
TGTGCCAGTAGTATAGCTCTACAGGGGCGAACAGATACGCAGTATTTT
>.|TRBV27|TRBJ2-7|TRBD1
CASSAPGQGVYEQYF
TGTGCCAGCAGTGCGCCGGGACAGGGGGTCTACGAGCAGTACTTC
>once|TRBV14|TRBJ1-3|.
CASSLAAGNTIYF
TGTGCCAGCAGCCTGGCAGCTGGAAACACCATATATTTT
>.|TRBV7-9|TRBJ1-5|.
CASSLASSLQPQHF
TGTGCCAGCAGCTTAGCGTCGAGCCTTCAGCCCCAGCATTTT
>.|TRBV19|TRBJ2-1|TRBD1
CASSNLRQGQHNEQFF
TGTGCCAGTAGTAACCTGAGACAGGGTCAACACAATGAGCAGTTCTTC
>.|TRBV6-4|TRBJ2-1|.
CASSRDQYNEQFF
TGTGCCAGCAGCCGGGATCAGTACAATGAGCAGTTCTTC
>.|TRBV27|TRBJ2-3|TRBD2
CASSLSSSSGGTYTQYF
TGTGCCAGCAGTTTATCGAGTTCTAGCGGGGGCACGTATACGCAGTATTTT
>.|TRBV4-1|TRBJ2-7|TRBD2
CASSRASGAYEQYF
TGCGCCAGCAGCCGGGCTAGCGGAGCCTACGAGCAGTACTTC
>.|TRBV5-1|TRBJ1-2|.
CASFPFGEKPNYGYTF
TGCGCCAGCTTCCCATTCGGGGAGAAACCTAACTATGGCTACACCTTC
>.|TRBV2|TRBJ2-1|TRBD2
CASLGGGESYNEQFF
TGTGCCAGCCTGGGCGGGGGGGAGTCCTACAATGAGCAGTTCTTC
>.|TRBV7-9|TRBJ2-1|.
CASSLGGVAPENEQFF
TGTGCCAGCAGCTTAGGGGGCGTGGCCCCGGAGAATGAGCAGTTCTTC
>.|TRBV6-4|TRBJ2-1|TRBD2
CASSDKAGVPNEQFF
TGTGCCAGCAGTGATAAAGCGGGAGTACCCAATGAGCAGTTCTTC
>.|TRBV5-4|TRBJ1-6|.
CASSSFLRDGSPLHF
TGTGCCAGCAGCTCGTTCCTCAGGGATGGATCACCCCTCCACTTT
>.|TRBV5-1|TRBJ2-7|TRBD1
CASSLAGQRSEQYF
TGCGCCAGCAGCTTGGCGGGACAGAGGTCCGAGCAGTACTTC
>.|TRBV7-2|TRBJ2-7|.
CASSSIQGGYEQYF
TGTGCCAGCAGCTCGATACAGGGGGGGTACGAGCAGTACTTC